One and the same sample provided the 30 T cell receptor beta chains below, sequenced in a study of STAT5B mutations in CD4+ large granular lymphocyte leukemia. Data came from immunoSEQ multiplex PCR; TCRdb stores just in-frame clones and leaves some out. The sample lists about 30,000 clones, approximately 79% occurring once. The sequenced sample was CD4+ T cells from blood buffy coats. The receptors were sampled from a human donor in good health.

This clone has a handful of counts. This chain uses TRBV19 with TRBJ1-5; D possibly corresponds to TRBD1 (5 bases). This CDR3 region has 12 residues. With 7 bases removed from V and 8 bases from J, the gap between germline ends came to 12 bases. CDR1 LNHDA and CDR2 SQIVND come from the germline V gene (reference sequence). The chain's CDR3 is CASTGNREPQHF. CDR3 nucleotides: TGTGCCAGTACAGGGAATCGGGAGCCCCAGCATTTT.

The rearrangement joins TRBV15 to TRBJ2-1, with D possibly TRBD2 on 5 matching bases. CDR3 length equals 12 residues. In germline, CDR1 is LNHNV, CDR2 YYDKDF (reference sequence). The V end was cut by 0 bases, the J end by 10 bases, with 7 bases between. The CDR3 bases are TGTGCCACCAGCAGAGATGTAGCGGAGCAGTTCTTC. It encodes CATSRDVAEQFF.

The chain recombines TRBV28 with TRBJ2-7; D gene uncertain. CDR3 length: 12 amino acids. Germline CDR1 and CDR2: MDHEN and SYDVKM. V was pared by 8 bases and J by 3 bases, with 11 bases between. The CDR3 region is CASGSTFYEQYF. Here the CDR3 DNA reads TGTGCCAGCGGCAGCACCTTCTACGAGCAGTACTTC.

The rearrangement joins TRBV7-9 to TRBJ2-5; D may match TRBD1 or TRBD2 (6 bases each). The CDR3 totals 15 residues. CDR1 is SEHNR, CDR2 FQNEAQ, per germline (reference sequence). The V gene lost 1 base and the J gene lost 4 bases, with 13 bases spanning the gap. DNA of the CDR3: TGTGCCAGCAGCTTAGACCGAGGGGGGTTAGAGACCCAGTACTTC. This gives the protein CASSLDRGGLETQYF.

The chain joins TRBV2 to TRBJ2-4; 9 positions match TRBD1. Germline V gives CDR1 SNHLY, CDR2 FYNNEI. This CDR3 contains 14 residues. V shed 9 bases, J shed 6 bases, and the junction held 9 bases outside the gene matches. CDR3 coding DNA: TGTGCCAGTCACGGACAGGGGTCTTTAAACATTCAGTACTTC. It codes for CASHGQGSLNIQYF.

V and J are TRBV29-1 and TRBJ1-2; 9 bases are a match to TRBD1. The V segment lost 5 bases and the J segment 0 bases; nucleotides outside the gene matches: 4. The germline V gene has CDR1 SQVTM and CDR2 ANQGSEA. The CDR3 extends over 14 amino acids. CDR3 DNA: TGCAGCGTTCGGGGACAGGGCGCTAACTATGGCTACACCTTC. This gives the protein CSVRGQGANYGYTF.

This chain links TRBV7-9 with TRBJ2-2; D gene unclear. CDR1 SEHNR and CDR2 FQNEAQ come from the germline V gene (reference sequence). This CDR3 contains 12 residues. Trimming pared 0 bases from V and 9 bases from J, leaving 5 bases between. The CDR3, as DNA: TGTGCCAGCAGCTTAGCTCGAAGGGAGCTGTTTTTT. It codes for CASSLARRELFF.

The rearrangement links TRBV9 to TRBJ2-2; 10 bases are shared with TRBD2. The CDR3 totals 17 residues. The germline CDR1 and CDR2 sequences are SGDLS and YYNGEE. Trimming took 0 bases from V and 1 from J; bases not matched to a gene: 3. CDR3 in amino acids: CASSVGTSGLNTGELFF. CDR3 coding DNA: TGTGCCAGCAGCGTAGGGACTAGCGGACTGAACACCGGGGAGCTGTTTTTT. The entire variable domain, with the rest obtained from reference TRBV9 and TRBJ2-2, is as follows: DSGVTQTPKHLITATGQRVTLRCSPRSGDLSVYWYQQSLDQGLQFLIQYYNGEERAKGNILERFSAQQFPDLHSELNLSSLELGDSALYFCASSVGTSGLNTGELFFGEGSRLTVL.

This clone was recorded only once. The chain employs TRBV7-8 and TRBJ1-1; D is unclear. The germline gives CDR1 SGHVS, CDR2 FQNEAQ. This CDR3 has 15 amino acids. V lost 5 bases and J 1 base, leaving 14 bases between the germline ends. In DNA form, the CDR3 reads TGTGCCAGCAGCACACCCAGAGGATCGAACACTGAAGCTTTCTTT. It codes for CASSTPRGSNTEAFF.

This chain connects TRBV7-9 to TRBJ2-1, with 7 bases fitting TRBD2. Looked up from germline, CDR1 is SEHNR and CDR2 is FQNEAQ (reference sequence). CDR3 size: 12 residues. V trimming: 9 bases; J trimming: 9 bases; junction bases outside the gene matches: 8. CDR3 loop: CARGGEAGEQFF. CDR3 bases: TGTGCCAGGGGGGGGGAGGCCGGTGAGCAGTTCTTC.

This clone was counted only a few times. The J gene is TRBJ1-6, the V gene TRBV11-2, with 7 bases identical to TRBD1. Germline V lookup: CDR1 SGHAT, CDR2 FQNNGV. Trimming cost V 1 base and J 9 bases; bases outside gene matches: 9. This CDR3 region has 16 residues. DNA for the CDR3: TGTGCCAGCAGCTTAGGTGGGGCCAGGGGGATTTCACCCCTCCACTTT. Its protein is CASSLGGARGISPLHF.

This chain joins TRBV5-4 and TRBJ1-5; D is unresolved. CDR3 length: 13 residues. The germline CDR1 and CDR2 sequences are SGHNT and YYREEE (reference sequence). V was cut by 0 bases and J by 0 bases, with 1 base left in between. The CDR3 loop is CASSLDSNQPQHF. The CDR3 nucleotides read TGTGCCAGCAGCTTGGATAGCAATCAGCCCCAGCATTTT.

J is TRBJ2-1 and V is TRBV10-2; 8 nucleotides match TRBD2. The CDR3 runs to 14 residues. Trimming cost V 2 bases and J 4 bases; bases outside gene matches: 1. Germline V gives CDR1 WSHSY, CDR2 SAAADI. CDR3 sequence (DNA): TGCGCCAGCAGTGAGCGACTAGCGTACAATGAGCAGTTCTTC. It codes for CASSERLAYNEQFF.

V is TRBV6-1 and J is TRBJ1-2, with unresolved D. CDR1 is MNHNS, CDR2 SASEGT, per germline. The CDR3 sequence is 15 residues long. Trimming pared 2 bases from V and 6 bases from J, leaving 16 bases between. The CDR3 nucleotides read TGTGCCAGCAGTGAATCCGGGATAAGAACGCATGGCTACACCTTC. As protein: CASSESGIRTHGYTF.

CDR3 protein: CASSLSDGGDTQYF. The CDR3 nucleotides are TGTGCCAGCAGCTTATCGGACGGCGGAGATACGCAGTATTTT. The chain links TRBV7-2 to TRBJ2-3; D is ambiguous. CDR1 and CDR2 from the germline V gene are SGHTA and FQGNSA. CDR3 length equals 14 residues. Trimming pared 2 bases from V and 5 bases from J, leaving 11 bases between.

V gene TRBV5-1 combines with J gene TRBJ2-3; no definite D call. Deletions cut 2 bases from V and 5 bases from J, with 6 bases between. Germline V gene sequence: CDR1 SGHRS, CDR2 YFSETQ. This CDR3 has 12 amino acids. CDR3 residues: CASSFGKDTQYF. CDR3 bases: TGCGCCAGCAGCTTCGGCAAAGATACGCAGTATTTT.

J is TRBJ2-5 and V is TRBV18, with TRBD2 matching 12 bases. The CDR3 spans 16 residues. Germline V gives CDR1 KGHSH, CDR2 LQKENI. The V and J ends lost 2 bases and 9 bases, in that order; junction bases with no gene match: 10. CDR3 residues: CASSPTSGRTSGAQYF. CDR3 DNA sequence: TGTGCCAGCTCACCAACTAGCGGGAGGACCTCAGGGGCCCAGTACTTC.

The rearrangement links TRBV19 to TRBJ2-7; D might be TRBD2 (5 bases). The CDR3 has 13 amino acids. Trimming cost V 2 bases and J 6 bases, with 11 bases left between them. Looked up from germline, CDR1 is LNHDA and CDR2 is SQIVND (reference sequence). The CDR3 loop reads CASSIRTSGEQYF. CDR3 DNA: TGTGCCAGTAGTATACGGACTTCTGGCGAGCAGTACTTC.

The V gene is TRBV5-6, the J gene TRBJ2-3, with 7 bases aligning to TRBD2. The CDR3 length is 16 residues. Trimming took 4 bases from V and 0 from J; bases not matched to a gene: 8. Germline loops: CDR1 SGHDT, CDR2 YYEEEE. In nucleotides, the CDR3 is TGTGCCAGCAGCCCCGACATGGGGGGGAGCACAGATACGCAGTATTTT. Its protein product is CASSPDMGGSTDTQYF. The full variable domain, with the rest looked up from reference TRBV5-6 and TRBJ2-3, is DAGVTQSPTHLIKTRGQQVTLRCSPKSGHDTVSWYQQALGQGPQFIFQYYEEEERQRGNFPDRFSGHQFPNYSSELNVNALLLGDSALYLCASSPDMGGSTDTQYFGPGTRLTVL.

The chain is built from TRBV11-2 and TRBJ2-5; the D gene is possibly TRBD2 (6 bases). Germline-derived CDR1 and CDR2 are SGHAT and FQNNGV. V lost 5 bases and J 2 bases, leaving 21 bases between the germline ends. This CDR3 contains 17 residues. The CDR3 loop is CASSPSWGWGVQETQYF. Written as DNA, the CDR3 is TGTGCCAGCAGCCCATCCTGGGGGTGGGGGGTGCAAGAGACCCAGTACTTC. Complete variable domain (other parts from reference TRBV11-2 and TRBJ2-5): EAGVAQSPRYKIIEKRQSVAFWCNPISGHATLYWYQQILGQGPKLLIQFQNNGVVDDSQLPKDRFSAERLKGVDSTLKIQPAKLEDSAVYLCASSPSWGWGVQETQYFGPGTRLLVL.

The CDR3 DNA sequence: TGTGCCAGCAGCACAAGAGCCAAAGCCCCCTACGAGCAGTACTTC. Residues: CASSTRAKAPYEQYF. The J gene is TRBJ2-7, the V gene TRBV5-8; no definite D call. This CDR3 contains 15 residues. Germline CDR1 reads SGHTS; CDR2 reads YDEGEE. V lost 4 bases and J 2 bases, leaving 16 bases between the germline ends. Looking up the rest from reference TRBV5-8 and TRBJ2-7 gives the full variable domain: EAGVTQSPTHLIKTRGQQATLRCSPISGHTSVYWYQQALGLGLQFLLWYDEGEERNRGNFPPRFSGRQFPNYSSELNVNALELEDSALYLCASSTRAKAPYEQYFGPGTRLTVT.

This clone was observed once. V gene TRBV30 combines with J gene TRBJ1-3, with D uncertain. The CDR3 is 15 amino acids. Trimming pared 4 bases from V and 0 bases from J, leaving 13 bases between. Germline V gene sequence: CDR1 GTSNPN, CDR2 SVGIG (reference sequence). CDR3 nucleotide sequence: TGTGCCTGGACATTAGATACGTACTCTGGAAACACCATATATTTT. Translating gives CAWTLDTYSGNTIYF.

The J gene is TRBJ2-1, the V gene TRBV6-6, with D unclear. The germline CDR1 and CDR2 sequences are MNHNY and SVGAGI (reference sequence). CDR3 size: 12 residues. V was clipped by 11 bases and J by 8 bases, with 16 bases between them. CDR3 sequence reads: CAARTPPHEQFF. DNA of the CDR3: TGTGCCGCACGGACGCCCCCCCATGAGCAGTTCTTC.

V usage is TRBV7-2 and J usage is TRBJ2-7, with D tentatively TRBD2 (6 bases). With 1 base removed from V and 5 bases from J, the gap between germline ends came to 15 bases. The CDR3 has 15 amino acids. CDR1 SGHTA and CDR2 FQGNSA come from the germline V gene. CDR3 sequence reads: CASSLVAGSVHEQYF. CDR3 nucleotide sequence: TGTGCCAGCAGCTTAGTGGCGGGATCTGTCCACGAGCAGTACTTC.

The chain employs TRBV6-5 and TRBJ1-2, with TRBD1 matching over 7 bases. The J segment lost 8 bases and the V segment lost 7 bases, leaving 13 bases of the junction unmatched. This CDR3 contains 14 residues. The germline gives CDR1 MNHEY, CDR2 SVGAGI. The CDR3 DNA reads TGTGCCAGCACCCCTGGAGGGGGCAGGGCGGGCTACACCTTC. Amino acid sequence: CASTPGGGRAGYTF.

The chain links TRBV6-6 to TRBJ1-6; no definite D call. The V gene lost 6 bases and the J gene lost 0 bases, with 9 bases spanning the gap. This CDR3 is 15 amino acids long. Germline CDR1 is MNHNY and CDR2 is SVGAGI (reference sequence). The CDR3 loop reads CASRAWDSYNSPLHF. In DNA, the CDR3 is TGTGCCAGCAGGGCCTGGGACTCCTATAATTCACCCCTCCACTTT.

The chain is built from TRBV25-1 and TRBJ1-1, with no clear D. Deletions cut 4 bases from V and 0 bases from J, with 3 bases between. The CDR3 consists of 12 residues. Per the germline V gene, CDR1 is MGHDK and CDR2 is SYGVNS. The CDR3 loop reads CASSVVNTEAFF. DNA for the CDR3: TGTGCCAGCAGTGTGGTGAACACTGAAGCTTTCTTT.

This clone was detected only a few times. The chain links TRBV6-6 to TRBJ2-3; TRBD1 matches at 8 bases. V lost 6 bases and J lost 0; bases outside the gene matches: 5. The CDR3 contains 15 residues. The V gene's germline CDR1 is MNHNY and CDR2 SVGAGI (reference sequence). CDR3 region: CASRQGQASTDTQYF. The CDR3, as DNA: TGTGCCAGCAGACAGGGACAGGCTAGCACAGATACGCAGTATTTT.

The chain couples TRBV2 to TRBJ2-1; D is ambiguous. Germline V CDR1 and CDR2: SNHLY, FYNNEI. Trimming removed 6 bases at V and 6 bases at J, with 12 bases between. There are 13 residues in the CDR3. CDR3 sequence reads: CASRAHYVNEQFF. CDR3 nucleotide sequence: TGTGCCAGCAGAGCCCACTATGTCAATGAGCAGTTCTTC. The variable domain in full, completed from reference TRBV2 and TRBJ2-1, reads EPEVTQTPSHQVTQMGQEVILRCVPISNHLYFYWYRQILGQKVEFLVSFYNNEISEKSEIFDDQFSVERPDGSNFTLKIRSTKLEDSAMYFCASRAHYVNEQFFGPGTRLTVL.

This clone has only one observation. The chain links TRBV7-9 to TRBJ2-3, with 7 nucleotides matching TRBD1. Germline V gene lookup returns CDR1 SEHNR and CDR2 FQNEAQ (reference sequence). The CDR3 sequence is 16 residues long. Trimming at V came to 5 bases and at J to 2 bases, leaving 10 bases not matched to a gene. CDR3 protein: CASSARRGQLTDTQYF. The CDR3 region has the DNA TGTGCCAGCAGCGCCCGAAGGGGACAGCTCACAGATACGCAGTATTTT.